The clone carrying this TCR beta chain ranks as medium-sized. The target antigen is unknown. This record belongs to a study of T cell clonotyping in hematopoietic cell transplantation. Samples: about 28 days before transplant, then days 30, 100 and 180 after. Study-wide results and limits: Pathologically expanded recipient clonotypes increased progressively from day 30 to day 180 as diversity fell. Broader posttransplant TCR repertoire diversity was predicted by graft donor and pretransplant recipient Inverse Simpson Index values. Few recipient clonotypes overlapped donors; over 97% were de novo at given depth.

Only in-frame clones appear in the TCRdb table, and some are missing; sequencing was by immunoSEQ multiplex PCR. The sample includes over 10,000 clones, approximately 68% of them seen just once. The material sequenced was peripheral blood mononuclear cells, taken 180 days after allogeneic stem cell transplant. This clonotype originated in a male patient in his sixties or seventies who had an allogeneic stem cell transplant from an unrelated donor, so the T cells may come from the graft donor. Some clones in this sample may be carry-over from other donors' samples.

The CDR3 protein is CASSGQGAPDEQYF. The CDR3 bases are TGTGCCAGCAGTGGACAGGGGGCGCCGGACGAGCAGTACTTC. V is TRBV2 and J is TRBJ2-7, with 10 nucleotides matching TRBD1. The CDR3 consists of 14 residues. Germline CDR1 SNHLY, CDR2 FYNNEI. J lost 5 bases, V lost 4 bases, and 5 bases had no gene match.